The present T cell receptor beta chain was sequenced within a study of CD8+CD57+ T cells in acquired aplastic anemia. CDR3 length: 14 residues. Losses at the gene ends were 5 bases for V and 7 bases for J; bases not matched to a gene: 8. Germline V lookup: CDR1 SEHNR, CDR2 FQNEAQ (reference sequence). This clonotype was recorded at least ten times. Both TCR beta VDJ combination and CDR3 sequence profiling were carried out. Genomic DNA was the template for this profiling. TCRdb re-analysed the reads in MiXCR, keeping a single row per CDR3 protein. The data hold fewer than 200,000 distinct CDR3 sequences, with approximately 60% observed a single time.

The chain uses TRBV7-9 and TRBJ1-2, with 9 bases identical to TRBD1. The receptor was derived from a human donor in good health. The sequenced sample consisted of sorted CD4+, CD8+, or CD8+CD57+ T cells (not recorded which) from PBMCs. The CDR3 protein is CASSVDRGSTGYTF. The DNA of the CDR3 is TGTGCCAGCAGCGTCGACAGGGGGTCGACTGGCTACACCTTC.